This note documents a single T cell receptor (beta chain) sequence. Antigen unknown. Blood was drawn at roughly 2.6 ml per donor. The data were obtained in a study of monozygotic twins with inflammatory bowel disease. Findings and caveats of the study: Support for a single strong signal or clonotype associated with IBD was absent.

There are 14 residues in the CDR3. Germline-derived CDR1 and CDR2 are ENHRY and SYGVKD. TCRdb reprocessed the 5' RACE reads and stores each CDR3 protein as one record, lacking DNA. The listing contains approximately 330,000 distinct CDR3 sequences. The material sequenced was blood. The rearrangement links TRBV10-3 to TRBJ2-3. The sequence came from a human donor with ulcerative colitis or Crohn's disease, or a healthy co-twin of an affected twin (not recorded which). CDR3 loop: CAISADGLSDTQYF.